The rows below give T cell receptor beta chains drawn from one sample of a study of cytomegalovirus exposure and HLA in healthy donors. Measured with immunoSEQ multiplex PCR; TCRdb has only the in-frame clones, and not every one. The sample has around 97,000 clones; approximately 73% are singletons. The specimen was PBMCs. Receptors were obtained from a woman aged 18-29 years in good health and CMV-seropositive. Both conserved end residues are part of each CDR3. Each record gives: J gene, V gene, CDR3 protein.

TRBJ1-2 | TRBV2 | CASSTIPRELNYGYTF
TRBJ1-6 | TRBV7-2 | CASSLLQGGNSPLHF
TRBJ2-7 | TRBV5-4 | CASSKGGGTRGYEQYF
TRBJ1-1 | TRBV7-3 | CASSSPGTPEAFF
TRBJ2-1 | TRBV7-3 | CASSRPVGEQFF
TRBJ1-3 | TRBV5-1 | CASSLQGRFEGNTIYF
TRBJ2-5 | TRBV5-1 | CASSTSVAGGLIQETQYF
TRBJ2-5 | TRBV28 | CASSLGGSGWRQETQYF
NA | TRBV4-2 | CASSLGGPYEQYF
TRBJ2-5 | TRBV7-9 | CASRTGATRETQYF
TRBJ2-7 | TRBV21-1 | CASSKVHRVPYEQYF
TRBJ1-1 | TRBV13 | CATTQRMANTEAFF
TRBJ2-7 | TRBV6-5 | CASSRGYEQYF
TRBJ1-5 | TRBV27 | CASSLLGGQPQHF
TRBJ1-2 | TRBV7-9 | CASSLLEVNNYGYTF
TRBJ2-1 | TRBV7-7 | CASSPAGLAGFYEQFF
TRBJ2-2 | TRBV13 | CASSLDTNTGELFF
TRBJ1-2 | TRBV29-1 | CSVLPGSYGYTF